This TCR beta chain stems from a study of blood T cell repertoires in COVID-19. The wider study: The origin of the acute and convalescent COVID-19 samples was the United States, Italy and Spain.

This clone was counted a few times. The CDR3 consists of 16 residues. J lost 1 base, V lost 4 bases, and 9 bases had no gene match. Germline CDR1 and CDR2: SQVTM and ANQGSEA. Authors' analysis steps: The authors estimated nucleated cell counts from reference gene primer amplification. Generated by immunoSEQ multiplex PCR, the TCRdb table keeps only in-frame clones and is missing some. D and trimming were read from the DNA, whereas the V and J calls and clone size are those reported in that table. The sample consists of fewer than 120,000 clones, 70% to 90% of them appearing once. Specimen: peripheral blood. The TCR was taken from a human donor in a cohort sampled during active COVID-19. The gene calls are TRBV29-1 and TRBJ1-5, with 8 bases that match TRBD1. CDR3 region: CSVVWTGSGSNQPQHF. The DNA for the CDR3 is TGCAGCGTTGTTTGGACAGGGTCGGGGAGCAATCAGCCCCAGCATTTT.